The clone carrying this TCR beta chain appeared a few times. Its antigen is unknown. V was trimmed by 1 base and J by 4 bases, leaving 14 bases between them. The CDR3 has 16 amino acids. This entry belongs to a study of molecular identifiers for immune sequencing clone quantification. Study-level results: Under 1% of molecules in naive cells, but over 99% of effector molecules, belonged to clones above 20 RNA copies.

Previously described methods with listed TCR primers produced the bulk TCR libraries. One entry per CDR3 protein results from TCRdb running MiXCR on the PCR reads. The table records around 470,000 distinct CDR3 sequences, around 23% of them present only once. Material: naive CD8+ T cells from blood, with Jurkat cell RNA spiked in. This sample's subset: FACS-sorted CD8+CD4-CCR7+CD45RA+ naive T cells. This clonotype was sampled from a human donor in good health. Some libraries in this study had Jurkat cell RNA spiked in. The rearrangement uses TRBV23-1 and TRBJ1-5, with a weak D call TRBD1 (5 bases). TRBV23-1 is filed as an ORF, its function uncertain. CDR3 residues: CASSQFLQGCNQPQHF. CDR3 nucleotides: TGCGCCAGCAGTCAATTTTTGCAGGGATGTAATCAGCCCCAGCATTTT.